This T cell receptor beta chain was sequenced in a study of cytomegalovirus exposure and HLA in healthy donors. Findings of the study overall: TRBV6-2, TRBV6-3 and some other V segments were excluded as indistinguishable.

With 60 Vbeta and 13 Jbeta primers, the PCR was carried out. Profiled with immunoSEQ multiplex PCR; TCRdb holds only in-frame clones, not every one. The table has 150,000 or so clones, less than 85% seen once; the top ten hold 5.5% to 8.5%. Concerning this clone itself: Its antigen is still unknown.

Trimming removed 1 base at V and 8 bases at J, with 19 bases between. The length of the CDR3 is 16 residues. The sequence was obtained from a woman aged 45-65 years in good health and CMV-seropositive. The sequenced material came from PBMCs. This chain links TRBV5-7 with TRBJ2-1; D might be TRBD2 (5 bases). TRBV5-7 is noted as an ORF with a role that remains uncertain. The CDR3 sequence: CASSLYWATPRDEQFF. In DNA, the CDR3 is TGTGCCAGCAGCTTGTACTGGGCTACCCCGAGGGATGAGCAGTTCTTC.